Listed here are 21 T cell receptor beta chains from one sample, sequenced in a study of identical twins. TCRdb used MiXCR to reprocess the 5' RACE reads, holding one entry per CDR3 protein. The sample includes 350,000 to 450,000 distinct CDR3 sequences, under 20% of them seen just once. The sequenced sample was naive T cells sorted from blood. The source is a man aged 45-65 years in good health.

The rearrangement links TRBV10-3 to TRBJ2-5; 10 nucleotides agree with TRBD2. V was pared by 4 bases and J by 9 bases, with 11 bases of the junction left unmatched. Germline V gene sequence: CDR1 ENHRY, CDR2 SYGVKD. This CDR3 comprises 15 residues. CDR3 in amino acids: CAISVTGDSGGPQYF. CDR3 nucleotide sequence: TGTGCCATCAGTGTGACAGGGGATAGCGGGGGGCCCCAGTACTTC.

DNA for the CDR3: TGTGCCACCCGGCACGGGAGCGGGGGCGAGCAGTACTTC. The encoded protein is CATRHGSGGEQYF. The chain employs TRBV28 and TRBJ2-7; the match to TRBD2 covers 8 bases. The CDR3 extends over 13 amino acids. The V gene's germline CDR1 is MDHEN and CDR2 SYDVKM. The ends lost 10 bases at V and 6 bases at J; junction bases unmatched: 11.

Remarks on this clonotype: One base away lies a much larger clone, so this may be a sequencing read error. The J gene is TRBJ2-2, the V gene TRBV12-3 or TRBV12-4, with D perhaps matching TRBD2 (6 bases). The CDR3 covers 11 residues. The CDR3 spells CASRTTGEVFF. CDR3 in DNA: TGTGCCAGCCGTACCACCGGGGAGGTGTTTTTT.

This clonotype appeared many times. This chain connects TRBV12-3 or TRBV12-4 to TRBJ2-5; tentative D call: TRBD2 (6 bases). This CDR3 comprises 16 residues. Trimming stripped 1 base from V and 4 bases from J, with 16 bases between. Here the CDR3 DNA reads TGTGCCAGCAGTTTAGGGGAGGCTAGCGCCGGAGAGACCCAGTACTTC. The encoded protein is CASSLGEASAGETQYF.

The chain carries TRBV6-1 and TRBJ2-7, with a tentative D call TRBD2 (5 bases). This CDR3 comprises 15 residues. Germline CDR1 is MNHNS and CDR2 is SASEGT. The ends were cut back, 7 bases at V and 3 bases at J, with 19 bases in the middle. The CDR3 region has the DNA TGTGCCAGCACCCCTAGCTTGGGAGCAGGCTACGAGCAGTACTTC. Amino acids: CASTPSLGAGYEQYF.

The V gene is TRBV4-3, the J gene TRBJ2-7; D unclear. The V gene lost 3 bases and the J gene lost 3 bases, with 15 bases spanning the gap. CDR3 length equals 15 residues. Germline CDR1 LGHNA, CDR2 YSLEER. CDR3 in DNA: TGCGCCAGCAGCCAGGCATCGAGTGCAATCTACGAGCAGTACTTC. Translating gives CASSQASSAIYEQYF.

This clonotype came up many times. The V call is TRBV27, the J call TRBJ2-3; D call uncertain. Germline CDR1 is MNHEY and CDR2 is SMNVEV (reference sequence). The ends were cut back, 10 bases at V and 0 bases at J, with 17 bases in the middle. CDR3 length: 15 amino acids. CDR3 DNA sequence: TGTGCCACCAAGAAGACACGGGTTAGCACAGATACGCAGTATTTT. This sequence encodes CATKKTRVSTDTQYF.

The chain couples TRBV25-1 to TRBJ2-7, with TRBD2 identical over 7 bases. The CDR3 extends over 15 amino acids. Germline V CDR1 and CDR2: MGHDK, SYGVNS. The ends lost 8 bases at V and 1 base at J; junction bases unmatched: 11. CDR3 sequence: CASPPPGRKSYEQYF. CDR3 bases: TGTGCCAGCCCCCCCCCCGGGAGGAAATCCTACGAGCAGTACTTC.

This clonotype was seen many times. The chain employs TRBV5-1 and TRBJ2-1, with 8 bases matching TRBD1. J lost 2 bases, V lost 2 bases, and 3 bases had no gene match. The CDR3 sequence is 15 residues long. The germline CDR1 and CDR2 sequences are SGHRS and YFSETQ. The CDR3 sequence: CASSFGQGTYNEQFF. The CDR3 DNA is TGCGCCAGCAGCTTTGGACAGGGAACCTACAATGAGCAGTTCTTC.

V is TRBV2 and J is TRBJ2-7; TRBD1 matches at 10 bases. The CDR3 spans 15 residues. Germline V lookup: CDR1 SNHLY, CDR2 FYNNEI. V shed 6 bases, J shed 7 bases, and the junction held 12 bases outside the gene matches. CDR3 DNA sequence: TGTGCCAGCAGCCCCGGGACAGGGGTCCATCAGGAGCAGTACTTC. Translation gives CASSPGTGVHQEQYF. The full variable domain, rest sourced from reference TRBV2 and TRBJ2-7, is EPEVTQTPSHQVTQMGQEVILRCVPISNHLYFYWYRQILGQKVEFLVSFYNNEISEKSEIFDDQFSVERPDGSNFTLKIRSTKLEDSAMYFCASSPGTGVHQEQYFGPGTRLTVT.

The V and J genes are TRBV20-1 and TRBJ1-5; D uncertain. The CDR3 contains 14 residues. The V gene lost 3 bases and the J gene lost 4 bases, with 13 bases spanning the gap. Per germline, CDR1 DFQATT and CDR2 SNEGSKA (reference sequence). CDR3 loop: CSASRVGGNQPQHF. The CDR3 DNA sequence: TGCAGTGCTAGTAGGGTCGGTGGTAATCAGCCCCAGCATTTT.

This chain connects TRBV25-1 to TRBJ2-2; D is possibly TRBD2 (6 bases). V lost 4 bases and J 6 bases, leaving 18 bases between the germline ends. Germline V CDR1 and CDR2: MGHDK, SYGVNS. CDR3 length: 16 residues. CDR3 nucleotide sequence: TGTGCCAGCAGTGTGACCCGTCGGGGGAGAGCCGGGGAGCTGTTTTTT. Residues: CASSVTRRGRAGELFF.

This clonotype has a count of ten or more. V is TRBV20-1 and J is TRBJ2-7, with 7 bases fitting TRBD1. CDR3 length: 12 residues. CDR1 DFQATT and CDR2 SNEGSKA come from the germline V gene (reference sequence). Unmatched junction bases numbered 6, after V lost 5 bases and J lost 5 bases. The CDR3: CSAEDRSDEQYF. CDR3 bases: TGCAGTGCTGAGGACAGGTCGGACGAGCAGTACTTC.

The chain uses TRBV7-8 and TRBJ2-1; maybe TRBD2 (6 bases). The germline V and J ends were trimmed by 5 bases and 7 bases, with 12 bases remaining between them. Germline loops: CDR1 SGHVS, CDR2 FQNEAQ. The length of the CDR3 is 13 residues. As DNA, the CDR3 is TGTGCCAGCAGCCCTGCGGGGCCTAATGAGCAGTTCTTC. Amino acid sequence: CASSPAGPNEQFF. Drawing the rest from reference TRBV7-8 and TRBJ2-1, the complete variable domain is GAGVSQSPRYKVAKRGQDVALRCDPISGHVSLFWYQQALGQGPEFLTYFQNEAQLDKSGLPSDRFFAERPEGSVSTLKIQRTQQEDSAVYLCASSPAGPNEQFFGPGTRLTVL.

This clonotype was found a few times. This sequence joins TRBV7-9 and TRBJ2-7; D is unclear. The V gene lost 6 bases and the J gene lost 3 bases, with 12 bases spanning the gap. Germline V gives CDR1 SEHNR, CDR2 FQNEAQ (reference sequence). The CDR3 consists of 13 residues. CDR3: CASSKGFNYEQYF. The CDR3 DNA is TGTGCCAGCAGTAAGGGTTTCAACTACGAGCAGTACTTC.

CDR3 loop: CASSTPGQGAWETQYF. The CDR3 bases are TGTGCCAGCAGCACCCCGGGACAGGGGGCTTGGGAGACCCAGTACTTC. The chain joins TRBV4-2 to TRBJ2-5, with TRBD1 identical over 12 bases. J was trimmed by 5 bases and V by 5 bases; bases with no gene match: 9. The CDR3 sequence is 16 residues long. The germline V gene has CDR1 LGHNA and CDR2 YNFKEQ.

In this sample, this clonotype turned up many times. The DNA for the CDR3 is TGCGCCAGCAGCCAAGAAGGTGGCTCACCCCTCCACTTT. The encoded protein is CASSQEGGSPLHF. This rearrangement joins TRBV4-3 to TRBJ1-6; D is undetermined. Trimming stripped 0 bases from V and 10 bases from J, with 7 bases between. The CDR3 contains 13 residues. Germline V gene sequence: CDR1 LGHNA, CDR2 YSLEER.

The chain recombines TRBV27 with TRBJ2-2; D gene ambiguous. Germline loops: CDR1 MNHEY, CDR2 SMNVEV (reference sequence). The CDR3 contains 14 residues. Trimming cost V 5 bases and J 6 bases, with 13 bases left between them. The CDR3, as DNA: TGTGCCAGCAGTATTTCAAATGCTCCCGGGGAGCTGTTTTTT. Translated: CASSISNAPGELFF.

With regard to this clonotype: It may be a read error: a sequence one base away is much more abundant. V and J are TRBV10-2 and TRBJ2-1, with 9 positions matching TRBD2. The CDR3 is 14 residues long. Germline V gene sequence: CDR1 WSHSY, CDR2 SAAADI. As DNA, the CDR3 is TGCACCAGCGGGGGGCTAGCGAGCTACAATGAGCAGTTCTTC. Translating gives CTSGGLASYNEQFF.

Ten or more counts support this clonotype. The rearrangement uses TRBV2 and TRBJ1-1, with D possibly being TRBD1 (5 bases). Germline CDR1 is SNHLY and CDR2 is FYNNEI. The CDR3 is 14 amino acids. Trimming left V 10 bases short and J 1 base short, with 16 bases between. CDR3 nucleotides: TGTGCCACCGACCCGAGGGGCTCGAACACTGAAGCTTTCTTT. Translation gives CATDPRGSNTEAFF.

This clonotype has ten or more counts. The V call is TRBV5-1, the J call TRBJ2-6; D uncertain. Trimming took 0 bases from V and 10 from J, leaving 5 bases between them. The CDR3 is made up of 12 amino acids. In germline, CDR1 is SGHRS, CDR2 YFSETQ. The CDR3 here is CASSLAENVLTF. CDR3 sequence (DNA): TGCGCCAGCAGCTTGGCCGAAAACGTCCTGACTTTC.